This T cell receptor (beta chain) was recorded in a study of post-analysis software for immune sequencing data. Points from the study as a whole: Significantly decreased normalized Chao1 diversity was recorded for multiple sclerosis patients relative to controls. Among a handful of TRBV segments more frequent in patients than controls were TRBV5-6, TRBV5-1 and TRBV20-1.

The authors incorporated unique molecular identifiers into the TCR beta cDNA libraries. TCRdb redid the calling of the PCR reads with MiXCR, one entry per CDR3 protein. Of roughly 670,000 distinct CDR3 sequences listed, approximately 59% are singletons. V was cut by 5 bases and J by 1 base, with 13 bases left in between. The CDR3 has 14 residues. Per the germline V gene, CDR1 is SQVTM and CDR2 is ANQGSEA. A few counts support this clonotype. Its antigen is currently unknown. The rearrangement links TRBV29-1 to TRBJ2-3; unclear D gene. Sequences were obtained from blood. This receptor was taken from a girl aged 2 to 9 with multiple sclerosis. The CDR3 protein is CSVTSLARTDTQYF. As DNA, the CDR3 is TGCAGCGTTACCAGCCTCGCGCGCACAGATACGCAGTATTTT.